This note documents a single T cell receptor (beta chain) sequence. What antigen it recognizes has not been identified. Per-base qualities were not stored, and no clone one base away is much larger. This record comes from a study of cytomegalovirus exposure and HLA in healthy donors (dated 2017 in TCRdb). Describing the broader study: An earlier analysis of 587 of the donors reported 250 to 300 Gb of sequence data and 100 million to 140 million unique TCR beta sequences from roughly 200 million T cells. Donor age, sex, ethnicity and CMV serostatus were compiled together with the repertoire data. Along with the approximately 600-subject first cohort, a separate validation cohort of roughly 110 different subjects was used. Of the roughly 400 genotyped donors, over 65% fell in the genetic ancestry cluster associated with self-reported Caucasian donors. Every discovery cohort repertoire had been produced on one sequencing platform. On average, roughly 250,000 unique TCR beta nucleotide sequences were sequenced per donor among 398 genotyped donors of the cohort, with about 19% of those sequences being non-productive. The number of donors typed differed by locus, with roughly 620-630 for A, B, C, DRB1 and DQB1, roughly 520 for DQA1, 600 to 610 for DPA1, and approximately 470 for DPB1. The study aimed to test whether cataloging public T cell receptors could reveal signatures of past pathogen exposure. Both class I and class II loci were covered by HLA typing, at four-digit resolution. The study profiled the T cell repertoires of about 640 subjects by immunosequencing and related them to cytomegalovirus serostatus. In a later genetic analysis, genome-wide SNP genotypes for about three fifths of the roughly 670 donors were used, and that subset was treated as a discovery cohort. In a later analysis, previously published TCR beta repertoires from roughly 710 donors were re-analyzed and high-resolution HLA genotyping was added so that TCR occurrence patterns could be studied. High-throughput TCR immunosequencing, statistical association of individual TCRs with disease status, and machine learning were combined to predict cytomegalovirus infection status. Roughly 5 DR-DQ haplotypes were handled as single units for association and clustering, since linkage in the cohort was strong. In an earlier analysis of a few hundred of the donors, high-throughput TCR beta sequencing was used to judge whether each TCR beta V gene segment behaved as functional or pseudogenic. About 300 gigabases of sequencing data and approximately 80 million unique TCR sequences were included in an early release covering over 600 HLA-typed donors. The later analysis used no new phenotypic data to find candidate immune exposures, relying instead on TCR beta sequences and their occurrence across donors. Overall study outcomes, separate from this receptor: At a false discovery rate of 0.05, a later analysis linked about 16,000 TCR beta sequences to specific HLA alleles. HLA typing was unavailable for some donors at each locus, so association tests used only the typed subset. According to a later analysis, most CMV-associated TCR beta chains appeared to be HLA-restricted, and the HLA associations seemed to be driven largely by CMV exposure. Broadly in line with IMGT annotations, most TCR beta V segments showed up in productive rearrangements about 87% or about 30% of the time in an earlier analysis of 450 to 600 of the donors. Presence/absence analyses assumed roughly uniform sequencing depth across donors, an assumption that may not hold. According to a later analysis, parvovirus B19, influenza, CMV and Epstein-Barr virus appeared linked to several top co-occurrence clusters. Most TCR sequences were seen in very few donors, while some public TCRs were found in many individuals. In a later analysis, HLA-associated TCR beta chains showed more clonal expansion and lower generation probabilities than non-associated chains that were equally common. A group of highly shared sequence variants was considered likely to be a technical artifact of the sequencing pipeline. When HLA alleles, especially DR and DQ, strongly co-occurred, TCR associations were difficult to assign to individual alleles. The study listed over 150 TCR beta chains as associated with cytomegalovirus. This cohort had only TCR beta chains sequenced, and the lack of alpha or paired-chain data limited which features could be detected. CMV serostatus was the only immune exposure information available for the cohort. Because counts were too low, some 16 rarely observed V segments, including chromosome 9 orphons, were excluded from the earlier analysis of 587 of the donors. In a later analysis, the rate of TCR association differed among HLA loci, with DRB1 alleles having the most associated TCRs and HLA-C alleles having the fewest. In vitro tests confirmed that three of the cytomegalovirus-associated TCR beta chains recognize cytomegalovirus antigens. According to the authors, the approach could potentially be generalized to other disease states and immunological phenotypes. Because the 87-base-pair reads could not distinguish some IMGT-functional V segments, including TRBV6-2 and TRBV6-3, those segments were excluded. A further reported finding was that TCR beta sequences accurately predicted the HLA-A and HLA-B alleles for most subjects in the first cohort. Linkage disequilibrium might explain the correlated functional status among segregating V segments, but an unknown experimental factor could not be ruled out. The classifier was reported to diagnose cytomegalovirus status with high specificity and sensitivity in both the original cohort and the validation cohort. V-gene and J-gene trimming of TCR beta chains was associated with a missense DCLRE1C variant in a later genetic analysis, and the association was replicated in an independent cohort. In a later genetic analysis, fewer N-insertions in productive TCRs were reported among donors in an Asian-associated ancestry cluster than the roughly 640-donor mean.

In total, over 600 healthy bone marrow donors made up the cohort. At the time of sampling, every cohort member was nominally healthy, though immune exposures that went unrecorded were likely present. The donor tested CMV seronegative and was one of the 352 seronegative cohort members. A peripheral blood sample was provided by each donor, and peripheral blood mononuclear cells were used for TCR beta sequencing. The Qiagen DNeasy Blood Extraction Kit was used to extract genomic DNA from the blood cell samples. The CDR3, from cysteine to phenylalanine, totals 13 residues. Just CDR3 DNA is preserved here, 39 bases in frame from base 1. CDR1 and CDR2 were assigned from the germline V gene (reference sequence) as MNHEY and SMNVEV. V drops 4 bases and J drops 6 bases, leaving 10 bases in between. The receptor library was made with the immunoSEQ multiplex PCR assay. For the multiplex PCR, a mixture combining 60 forward primers for TCR Vbeta segments and 13 reverse primers for TCR Jbeta segments was used. The CDR3 region of rearranged TCR beta genes was amplified from genomic DNA by a multiplex PCR assay. Amplified TCR beta libraries were sequenced as 87-base-pair reads on the Illumina HiSeq System. The source study handled its data this way. In a later analysis, some 80 million unique TCR beta chains were counted across the approximately 640 repertoires, and roughly 10 million of these chains were shared by at least two donors. Raw reads were error-corrected and collapsed into unique sequences with a nearest-neighbor algorithm that merged closely related sequences to remove PCR and sequencing errors. To assign V, D and J gene segments, CDR3 sequences were aligned to IMGT reference sequences. For a sequence to be retained, a match of at least six nucleotides to both a V gene segment and a J gene segment was required. A rearrangement was called productive if the CDR3 had no stop codons and remained in frame with V and J, and every other rearrangement was called non-productive. Following IMGT convention, CDR3 was defined as the stretch from the second conserved V-encoded cysteine to the conserved J-encoded phenylalanine. The earlier analysis of 587 of the donors excluded sequences that lacked an unambiguous match to a single V gene segment. In an earlier analysis of approximately 610 of the donors, V segments were called functional above 56.7% productive rearrangements and were called segregating when the between-donor standard deviation exceeded 5%. A statistical classification framework was built for diagnosing cytomegalovirus status from the catalog of TCR beta chain sequences. A later analysis assigned V and J genes by comparing TCR nucleotide sequences with IMGT/GENE-DB human TR gene sequences. In a later analysis, CDR3 sequences and most-parsimonious VDJ recombination scenarios were assigned using the TCRdist pipeline. A later analysis defined each TCR beta chain by its CDR3 amino acid sequence plus V-gene family, and excluded reads lacking a unique V-gene family. To address suspected cross-contamination and a sequencing artifact, a later analysis removed 592 highly shared, low-generation-probability nucleotide sequences. A later analysis calculated a clonal expansion index for each public chain from normalized within-repertoire ranks of inferred template counts. Generation probabilities in a later analysis came from a VDJ recombination model fitted to out-of-frame rearrangements, and those results were checked against IGoR. A later analysis scored TCR-TCR, TCR-HLA and TCR-CMV co-occurrence with hypergeometric tests, applying a repertoire-size bias correction to TCR pairs. In a later analysis, false discovery rates were estimated by permuting HLA or CMV assignments 20 times. A later analysis grouped co-occurring TCRs with DBSCAN, adding TCRdist sequence similarity when clustering within HLA-allele-positive subsets. Repertoires with fewer than 30,000 or more than 120,000 public chains, plus five repertoires with anomalous nucleotide sharing, were excluded from co-occurrence clustering. TCRdb carries this immuneACCESS record with in-frame sequences only. Its versions omit some clonotypes, under half of them owing to an unresolved V gene in the studies checked, with the rest unexplained. V and J calls and clone size are those listed in that table; D and trimming were worked out from the DNA. The sample table lists 90,000 to 120,000 clones, around four fifths of them with a count of one. 7.8% of the sample rests with the top ten.

The receptor comes from a man aged 25-40 years in good health and CMV-seronegative. Sequencing input: PBMCs. The chain links TRBV27 with TRBJ1-5; the D region possibly corresponds to TRBD1 (6 bases align). The CDR3 in this case is CASSWGRRQPQHF. The DNA reads as follows: TGTGCCAGCAGTTGGGGGCGTCGTCAGCCCCAGCATTTT.